This note documents a single T cell receptor (beta chain) sequence. Its antigen is not identified. CDR1 is SNHLY and CDR2 is FYNNEI in the germline V gene. CDR3 size: 15 residues. V was trimmed by 6 bases and J by 6 bases, leaving 21 bases between them. This sample's treatment: oral pan-JAK inhibitor, 5-10 mg twice daily. These data originate in a study of CD8+ T cells in alopecia areata. On the study more broadly: For 6 to 18 months, tofacitinib was taken, and 6 months off drug followed. General study findings and limits: Normal scalp showed lower clonality than lesional scalp, especially alopecia totalis/universalis. Only one nonresponder was present, which leaves the link between baseline CD8+ expansion and response uncertain. There were also resident alphabeta T cells of normal skin sequenced in scalp samples.

As the sequencing template, cDNA was produced by extracting RNA and reverse transcribing it. The protocol was immunoSEQ multiplex PCR, while the TCRdb copy is restricted to in-frame clones and leaves out a portion. The data contain about 180,000 clones, 51% of them singletons. The source is a human donor with alopecia areata. Sequenced material: CD8+ T cells sorted from blood, taken at approximately week 52, from a patient treated with tofacitinib. The J gene is TRBJ2-7, the V gene TRBV2; tentatively, D is TRBD2 (5 bases). CDR3 protein: CASSLSDGIALEQYF. DNA for the CDR3: TGTGCCAGCAGCCTTTCCGACGGGATTGCCCTCGAGCAGTACTTC.